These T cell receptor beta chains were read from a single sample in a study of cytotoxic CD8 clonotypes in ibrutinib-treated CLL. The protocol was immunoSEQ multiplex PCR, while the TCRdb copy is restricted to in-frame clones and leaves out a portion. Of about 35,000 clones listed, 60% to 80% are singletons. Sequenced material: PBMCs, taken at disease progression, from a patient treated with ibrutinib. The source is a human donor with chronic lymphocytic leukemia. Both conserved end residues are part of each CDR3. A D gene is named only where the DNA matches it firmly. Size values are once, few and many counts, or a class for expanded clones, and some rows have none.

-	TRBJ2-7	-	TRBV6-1	TGTGCCAGCAGTGAAGCTAGGGCCCGCTCCTACGAGCAGTACTTC	CASSEARARSYEQYF
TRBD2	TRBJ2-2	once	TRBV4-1	TGCGCCAGCTCAGCGGGGGGAATTACCGGGGAGCTGTTTTTT	CASSAGGITGELFF
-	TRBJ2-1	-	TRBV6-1	TGTGCCAGCAGTGACGTGGGGTATAATGAGCAGTTCTTC	CASSDVGYNEQFF
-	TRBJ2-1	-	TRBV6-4	TGTGCCAGTCCCCAGGACGGGGTTTACACCTACAATGAGCAGTTCTTC	CASPQDGVYTYNEQFF
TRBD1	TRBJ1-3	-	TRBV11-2	TGTGCCAGCAGCTTCCAAGGGACAGGCTACTCTGGAAACACCATATATTTT	CASSFQGTGYSGNTIYF
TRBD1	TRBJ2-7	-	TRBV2	TGTGCCAGCAGGGGAACCGGGACAGTCTACGAGCAGTACTTC	CASRGTGTVYEQYF
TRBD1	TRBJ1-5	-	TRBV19	TGTGCCAGTAACGATGGACAGGGGGTTTTTCAGCCCCAGCATTTT	CASNDGQGVFQPQHF
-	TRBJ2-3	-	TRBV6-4	TGTGCCAGCAGTGTTGAAACCACAGATACGCAGTATTTT	CASSVETTDTQYF
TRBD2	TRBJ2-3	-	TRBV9	TGTGCCAGCAGCCCGACGGGGGGGCCACGAGATACGCAGTATTTT	CASSPTGGPRDTQYF
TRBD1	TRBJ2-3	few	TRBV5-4	TGTGCCAGCAGCCCCGGGACAGGGGGCGGTGTAGATACGCAGTATTTT	CASSPGTGGGVDTQYF
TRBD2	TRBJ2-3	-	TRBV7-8	TGTGCCAGCAGCTTCGACTCCGGGACTAGCGCCACAGATACGCAGTATTTT	CASSFDSGTSATDTQYF
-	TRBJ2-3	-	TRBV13	TGTGCCAGCAGCTCCGCGACCGGGACAGATACGCAGTATTTT	CASSSATGTDTQYF
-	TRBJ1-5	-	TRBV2	TGTGCCAGCGTTGGGGTAAGCAATCAGCCCCAGCATTTT	CASVGVSNQPQHF
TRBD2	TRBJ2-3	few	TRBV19	TGTGCCAGTAGTCTGGGGACTATGACAGATACGCAGTATTTT	CASSLGTMTDTQYF
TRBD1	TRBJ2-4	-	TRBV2	TGTGCCAGCAGGGGGACAGCCTTAAGGATTCAGTACTTC	CASRGTALRIQYF
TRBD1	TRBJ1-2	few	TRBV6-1	TGTGCCAGCAGTGAACGGGGACAGGGACCTGGCTACACCTTC	CASSERGQGPGYTF
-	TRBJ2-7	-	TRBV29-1	TGCAGCGTTGCCTGGGGGGCCGGCTCCTACGAGCAGTACTTC	CSVAWGAGSYEQYF
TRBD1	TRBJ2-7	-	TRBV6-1	TGTGCCAGCAGTGAAGGTTTGGGACAGGGGCTCTACGAGCAGTACTTC	CASSEGLGQGLYEQYF
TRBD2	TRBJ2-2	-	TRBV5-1	TGCGCCAGCAGCCTTAGCGGGGGGTTCACCGGGGAGCTGTTTTTT	CASSLSGGFTGELFF
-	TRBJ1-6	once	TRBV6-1	TGTGCCAGCTGCAGGGGAAATTCACCCCTCCACTTT	CASCRGNSPLHF
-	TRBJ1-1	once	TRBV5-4	TGCGCCAGCAGCTTGGTTCAGGGTCGGACTGAAGCTTTCTTT	CASSLVQGRTEAFF
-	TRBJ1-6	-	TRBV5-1	TGCGCCAGCAGCCTTAACTTGGGCGGAGGGAACTCACCCCTCCACTTT	CASSLNLGGGNSPLHF
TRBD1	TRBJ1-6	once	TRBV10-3	TGTGCCATCAGCCAGGACAGGGGTGATTCACCCCTCCACTTT	CAISQDRGDSPLHF
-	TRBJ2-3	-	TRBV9	TGTGCCAGCAGCGTAGCTATCAGCAGCCCAGATACGCAGTATTTT	CASSVAISSPDTQYF
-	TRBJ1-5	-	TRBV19	TGTGCCAGTAATATAGACGGAGGCGGCAATCAGCCCCAGCATTTT	CASNIDGGGNQPQHF
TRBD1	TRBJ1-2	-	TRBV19	TGTGCCAGTAGTATCGGAGGACAGGGGCGAATTTATGGCTACACCTTC	CASSIGGQGRIYGYTF
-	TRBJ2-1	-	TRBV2	TGTGCCAGCAGTGAGGCTTCGTCTCCGAAGCAGTTCTTC	CASSEASSPKQFF
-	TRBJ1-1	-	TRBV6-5	TGTGCCAGCACCGATTGGGGGAAGGGAACTGAAGCTTTCTTT	CASTDWGKGTEAFF
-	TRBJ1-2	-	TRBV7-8	TGTGCCAGCAGCTTACAACACTCCAACTATGGCTACACCTTC	CASSLQHSNYGYTF
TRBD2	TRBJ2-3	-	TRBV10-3	TGTGCCATCAGTGACTCGCGGGGGGCCACAGATACGCAGTATTTT	CAISDSRGATDTQYF
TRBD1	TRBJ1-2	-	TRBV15	TGTGCCACCAGCGGGGGACAGGGGACGTCTAACTATGGCTACACCTTC	CATSGGQGTSNYGYTF
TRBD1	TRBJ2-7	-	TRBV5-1	TGCGCCAGCAGCTTCGGGACAGGTGCGTGGGAGCAGTACTTC	CASSFGTGAWEQYF
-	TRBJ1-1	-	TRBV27	TGTGCCAGCAGTTTAGGCGAGGCAATGCACACTGAAGCTTTCTTT	CASSLGEAMHTEAFF
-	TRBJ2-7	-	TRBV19	TGTGCCTGTGGCAAATACGAGCAGTACTTC	CACGKYEQYF
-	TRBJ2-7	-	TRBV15	TGTGCCACCAGAGGACCCTACGAGCAGTACTTC	CATRGPYEQYF
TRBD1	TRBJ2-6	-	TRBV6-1	TGTGCCAGCAGTGCTTTGGGGACAGGGGGCTCTGGGGCCAACGTCCTGACTTTC	CASSALGTGGSGANVLTF
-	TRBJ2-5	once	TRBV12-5	TGTGCTAGTAGAGGGGTCCAAGAGACCCAGTACTTC	CASRGVQETQYF